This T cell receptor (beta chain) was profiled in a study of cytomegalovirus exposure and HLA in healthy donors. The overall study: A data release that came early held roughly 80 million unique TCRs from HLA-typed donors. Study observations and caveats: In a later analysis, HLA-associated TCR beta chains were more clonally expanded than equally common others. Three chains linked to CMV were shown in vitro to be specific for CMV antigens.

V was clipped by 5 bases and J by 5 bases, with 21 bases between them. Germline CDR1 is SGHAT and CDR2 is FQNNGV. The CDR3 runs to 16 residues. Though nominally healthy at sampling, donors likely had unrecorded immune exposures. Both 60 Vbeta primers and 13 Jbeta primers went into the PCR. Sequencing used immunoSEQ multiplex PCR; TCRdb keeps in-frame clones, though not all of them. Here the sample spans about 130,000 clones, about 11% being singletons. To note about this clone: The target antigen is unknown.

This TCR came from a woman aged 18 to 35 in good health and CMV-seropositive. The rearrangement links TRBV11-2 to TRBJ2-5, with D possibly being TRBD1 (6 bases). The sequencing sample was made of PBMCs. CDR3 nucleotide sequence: TGTGCCAGCAGCCCCTTAGAGGGGACAATACTTGAGACCCAGTACTTC. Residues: CASSPLEGTILETQYF.